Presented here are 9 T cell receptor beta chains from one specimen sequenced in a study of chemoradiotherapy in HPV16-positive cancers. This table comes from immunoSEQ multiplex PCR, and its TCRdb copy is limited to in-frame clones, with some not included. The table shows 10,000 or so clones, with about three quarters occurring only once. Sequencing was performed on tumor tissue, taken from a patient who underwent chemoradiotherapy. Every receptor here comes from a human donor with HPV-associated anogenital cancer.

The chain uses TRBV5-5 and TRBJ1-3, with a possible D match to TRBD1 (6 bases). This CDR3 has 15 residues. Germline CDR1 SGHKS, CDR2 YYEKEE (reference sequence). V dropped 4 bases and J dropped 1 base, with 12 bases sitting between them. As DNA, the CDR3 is TGTGCCAGCAGCCTATATCAGGGGTCTGGAAACACCATATATTTT. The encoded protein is CASSLYQGSGNTIYF.

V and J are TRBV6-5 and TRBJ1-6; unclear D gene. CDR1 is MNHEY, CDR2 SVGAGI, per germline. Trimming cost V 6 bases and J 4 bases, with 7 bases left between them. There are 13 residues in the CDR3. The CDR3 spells CASRAVYNSPLHF. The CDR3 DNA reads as TGTGCCAGCAGGGCCGTGTATAATTCACCCCTCCACTTT.

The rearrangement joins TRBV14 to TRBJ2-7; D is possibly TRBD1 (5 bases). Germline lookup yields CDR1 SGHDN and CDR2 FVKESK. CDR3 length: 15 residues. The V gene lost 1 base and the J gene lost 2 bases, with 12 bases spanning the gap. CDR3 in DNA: TGTGCCAGCAGCCAAGTAAGACAGAGAACCTACGAGCAGTACTTC. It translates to CASSQVRQRTYEQYF. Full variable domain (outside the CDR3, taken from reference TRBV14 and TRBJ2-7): EAGVTQFPSHSVIEKGQTVTLRCDPISGHDNLYWYRRVMGKEIKFLLHFVKESKQDESGMPNNRFLAERTGGTYSTLKVQPAELEDSGVYFCASSQVRQRTYEQYFGPGTRLTVT.

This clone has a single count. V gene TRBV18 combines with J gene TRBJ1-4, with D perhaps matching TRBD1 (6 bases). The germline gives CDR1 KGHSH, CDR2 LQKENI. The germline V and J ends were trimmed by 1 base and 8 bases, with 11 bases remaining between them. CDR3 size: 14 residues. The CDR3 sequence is CASSPRDGGEKLFF. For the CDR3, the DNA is TGTGCCAGCTCACCACGGGATGGGGGCGAAAAACTGTTTTTT.

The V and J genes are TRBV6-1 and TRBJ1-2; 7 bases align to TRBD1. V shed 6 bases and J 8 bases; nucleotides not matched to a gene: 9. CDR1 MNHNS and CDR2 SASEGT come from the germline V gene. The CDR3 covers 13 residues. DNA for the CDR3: TGTGCCAGCAGATACAATCAGGGGGTCGGCTACACCTTC. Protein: CASRYNQGVGYTF.

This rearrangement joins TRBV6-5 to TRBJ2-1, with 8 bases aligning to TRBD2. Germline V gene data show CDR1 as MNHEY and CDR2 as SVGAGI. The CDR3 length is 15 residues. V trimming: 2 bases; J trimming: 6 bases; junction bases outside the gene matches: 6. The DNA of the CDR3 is TGTGCCAGCAGTTACGCCGGGGGGGCTGGCAATGAGCAGTTCTTC. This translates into CASSYAGGAGNEQFF.

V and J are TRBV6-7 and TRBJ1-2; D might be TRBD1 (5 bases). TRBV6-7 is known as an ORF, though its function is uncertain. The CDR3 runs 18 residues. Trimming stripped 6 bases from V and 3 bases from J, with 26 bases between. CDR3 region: CASSPKRQGESDDYGYTF. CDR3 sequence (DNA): TGTGCCAGCAGCCCAAAACGGCAGGGAGAAAGCGACGACTATGGCTACACCTTC.

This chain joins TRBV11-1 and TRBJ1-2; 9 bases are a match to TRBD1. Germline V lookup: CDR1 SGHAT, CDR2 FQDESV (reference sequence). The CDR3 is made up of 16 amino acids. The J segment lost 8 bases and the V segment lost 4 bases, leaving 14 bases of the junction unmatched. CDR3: CASSSLEGQGVSGYTF. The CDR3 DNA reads TGTGCCAGCAGCTCTCTAGAGGGACAGGGAGTAAGCGGCTACACCTTC.

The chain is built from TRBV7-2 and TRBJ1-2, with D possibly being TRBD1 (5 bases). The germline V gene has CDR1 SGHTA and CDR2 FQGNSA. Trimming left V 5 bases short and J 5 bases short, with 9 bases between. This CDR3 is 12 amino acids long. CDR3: CASSTRGYGYTF. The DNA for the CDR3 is TGTGCCAGCAGCACCCGGGGGTATGGCTACACCTTC.